A single T cell receptor (beta chain) is shown here with its context. The assay was immunoSEQ multiplex PCR, and TCRdb's table has in-frame clones only and misses some. This table has 20,000 or so clones, around 90% appearing once. The CDR3 covers 15 residues. Trimming removed 2 bases from V and 2 bases from J, with 12 bases in between. Germline lookup yields CDR1 GTSNPN and CDR2 SVGIG (reference sequence). The sample comes from a study of blood T cell repertoires in COVID-19. Study-level information: Some COVID-19 samples were acute and others convalescent; all came from the United States, Italy and Spain.

V gene TRBV30 combines with J gene TRBJ2-2; the D is unclear. The sequenced sample consisted of peripheral blood. The source is a human donor in a cohort sampled during active COVID-19. DNA for the CDR3: TGTGCCTGGAGTCTATTGAGGTACAACACCGGGGAGCTGTTTTTT. This encodes CAWSLLRYNTGELFF.